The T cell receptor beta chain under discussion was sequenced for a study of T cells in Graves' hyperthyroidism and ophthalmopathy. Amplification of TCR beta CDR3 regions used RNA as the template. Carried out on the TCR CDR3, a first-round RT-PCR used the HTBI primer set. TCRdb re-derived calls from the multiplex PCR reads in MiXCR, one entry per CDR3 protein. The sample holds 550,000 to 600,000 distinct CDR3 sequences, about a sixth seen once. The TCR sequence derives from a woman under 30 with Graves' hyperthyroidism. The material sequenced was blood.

The CDR3 region is CASSIRQGLGTNTGELFF. The CDR3 DNA reads TGTGCCAGCAGTATAAGACAGGGTCTAGGGACTAACACCGGGGAGCTGTTTTTT. The gene calls are TRBV2 and TRBJ2-2; weak D call: TRBD1 (7 bases). The CDR3 spans 18 residues. V was trimmed by 5 bases and J by 2 bases, leaving 21 bases between them. CDR1 SNHLY and CDR2 FYNNEI come from the germline V gene.